This note documents a single T cell receptor (beta chain) sequence. The antigen it recognizes is unknown. No base-level quality is on record; no much larger clone is a single base apart. Inclusive of the bounding cysteine and phenylalanine, the CDR3 is 15 residues long. Here the CDR3 DNA is all that survives: 45 bases in frame from base 1. Via the germline V gene (reference sequence), CDR1 is SEHNR and CDR2 FQNEAQ. The junction shows trimming of 5 bases on V and 0 bases on J, and the gene matches do not reach 4 bases of it. The immunoSEQ hsTCRB v3.0 assay was used at survey level resolution to sequence the TRB variable region. The target sequencing depth for TRB was roughly 40,000-50,000 T-cell genomes per sample. An Illumina MiSeq with a v3 150-cycle kit was used to sequence the pooled TRB libraries. On the authors' methods: Repertoire analysis was performed in R inside a reproducible Nextflow workflow that covered QC, data transformation and analysis. LymphoSeq2, an R package for exploring AIRR-Seq data, was used to implement custom analyses. A few samples that produced fewer than 5000 total TRB sequences were removed, so some 190 HIV repertoires were analyzed. Among the approximately 200 retained HIV repertoires, 59 were collected before ART initiation and approximately 130 were collected after ART initiation. Each repertoire was downsampled to 5000 TRB nucleotide sequences, and summary statistics were averaged across 100 downsampling iterations. The analysis kept only TRB sequences whose CDR3 regions were at least seven amino acids long. Diversity was assessed using a clonality score derived from Shannon entropy and using the Gini coefficient. In repertoire networks, the top 5000 CDR3 amino acid sequences were linked whenever an edit distance of one separated two sequences. For TRB CDR3 amino acid sequences, GLIPH2 was used to predict antigen specificity groups and MHC restriction. To flag known associations with CMV, EBV, HIV or tissue antigens, CDR3 amino acid sequences were compared against VDJdb and McPAS-TCR. Pre-ART, post-ART and control groups were compared with Wilcoxon signed-rank tests and Holm-Bonferroni correction. Drawn from immuneACCESS, this table holds only the in-frame rearrangements with V and J called that TCRdb kept. Clones are partly lost; checked studies trace under half to an unresolved V gene and leave the rest unexplained. Clone size and the V and J calls come from that table; the DNA yielded D and trimming. In this sample the table shows 20,000 to 30,000 clones, about 86% of which occur a single time. Clones ranked in the top ten supply about 16% of the sample.

The data are from a study of long-term antiretroviral therapy in people with HIV (dated by TCRdb to between 2021 and 2024). Study-level background: The earliest samples were collected roughly a decade before the 2015 WHO recommendation for immediate ART, at a time when ART was usually postponed until CD4 counts fell. This retrospective serial study examined whether starting ART and sustained HIV suppression were associated with changes in the composition and diversity of the TRB repertoire in peripheral blood. The cohort contributed over 150 cryopreserved PBMC samples from about 31 adults with confirmed HIV infection, collected serially over a mean of about six years (range 1-12). Among the approximately 30 participants with HIV, eleven were female. No cross-contamination during QIAcube processing turned up in test extractions that ran a monoclonal T-cell line alongside around 34 polyclonal samples.

Inclusion was restricted to participants for whom at least one PBMC sample before ART initiation and at least two post-ART samples were available. All participants with HIV were treated in the United States of America. Cryopreserved samples of about 0.95-10 million PBMC were thawed and washed before DNA extraction. At the time of the earliest PBMC sample, participants with HIV were aged between roughly 23 and 60 years. Each participant contributed PBMC samples from 1-4 timepoints before ART initiation and 2-8 timepoints after ART initiation, with a median of 7 samples. For every participant, serial HIV viral load, CD4+ T-cell count, ART history and demographic data were obtained. Using a Qiagen kit on a QIAcube, genomic DNA was extracted from unsorted PBMC, with samples processed in batches of 12. What the research found in general, with its limitations: Inferences about post-ART repertoire changes are limited because no data were available on ART adherence, viral resistance or therapy changes. Expanded TRB clones identified before ART initiation dominated the repertoire at all time points, although this dominance fluctuated and declined in many PLHIV after ART. Samples dated from the mid-2000s to the late 2010s, and the ART regimens used may be less effective than current ones. Because cell numbers in pre-ART samples were limited, unsorted PBMC were profiled instead of sorted CD4+ and CD8+ T cells. Compared with controls, HIV repertoires had narrower CDR3 length ranges, and the network structure pointed to an antigen-experienced repertoire that shifted only slightly toward naive after ART. Owing to limited PBMC availability, only the TCR beta chain was sequenced, without alpha chain pairing. Starting ART was linked to a significant rise in TRB diversity, yet even with long-term ART the diversity remained significantly lower than in transplant donor controls.

This sample comprised unsorted PBMCs, obtained 1.2 years after starting antiretroviral therapy. The TCR sequence derives from a man aged 50 to 60 with HIV. The chain employs TRBV7-9 and TRBJ2-3; the central 8 bases match TRBD1. The CDR3 region reads CASSLGQVSTDTQYF. In nucleotides, the sequence is TGTGCCAGCAGCCTGGGACAGGTTAGCACAGATACGCAGTATTTT.